This T cell receptor (beta chain) is from a study of CD4 and CD8 cells across lung adenocarcinoma regions. TCRdb called the PCR reads again in MiXCR, with one record for every CDR3 protein. This sample yields over 15,000 distinct CDR3 sequences, of which 45% to 60% are seen a single time; roughly 60% belongs to the top ten. This CDR3 spans 16 amino acids. Per the germline V gene, CDR1 is MNHEY and CDR2 is SMNVEV (reference sequence). Worth noting for this clonotype: At one end, the junction sequence differs from germline, possibly due to a read error.

This sequence joins TRBV27 and TRBJ2-4; 8 bases align to TRBD2. What was sequenced was CD8+ T cells from the center of a lung tumor. The TCR sequence derives from a female donor with lung adenocarcinoma. The CD4 and CD8 labels of this study may be unreliable. The CDR3 here is CASSLTGGRGKNTQYF. CDR3 in DNA: TGTGCCAGCAGTCTCACGGGGGGGAGAGGGAAAAATACGCAGTACTTT.